This entry lists 4 T cell receptor beta chains sequenced from one sample in a study of T cell changes during pregnancy in multiple sclerosis. Measured with immunoSEQ multiplex PCR; TCRdb has only the in-frame clones, and not every one. Of approximately 16,000 clones in the sample, roughly 84% are singletons; the top ten hold about a sixth. Sequencing was performed on CD8+ T cells from peripheral blood mononuclear cells, taken after pregnancy. Source of these receptors: a female donor in good health, enrolled as a control in a pregnancy study.

The chain carries TRBV7-2 and TRBJ2-5; D ambiguous. CDR1 and CDR2 (germline): SGHTA, FQGNSA. V lost 1 base to trimming and J lost 5 bases, with 8 bases between them. The CDR3 is 13 residues long. The CDR3 spells CASSLGLSETQYF. CDR3 coding DNA: TGTGCCAGCAGCTTAGGACTCTCGGAGACCCAGTACTTC.

The chain couples TRBV4-2 to TRBJ2-6, with 13 nucleotides matching TRBD2. V lost 1 base, J lost 1 base, and 1 base stayed unmatched. This CDR3 is built from 18 residues. CDR1 is LGHNA and CDR2 is YNFKEQ in the germline V gene. The CDR3 DNA reads as TGTGCCAGCAGCCAAGCGGGACTAGCGGGGTCTGGGGCCAACGTCCTGACTTTC. It codes for CASSQAGLAGSGANVLTF.

The chain links TRBV27 to TRBJ2-7; no reliable D call. The germline V gene has CDR1 MNHEY and CDR2 SMNVEV (reference sequence). Trimming left V 4 bases short and J 7 bases short, with 17 bases between. The CDR3 runs to 14 residues. CDR3 protein: CASSSSTPLWEQYF. Written as DNA, the CDR3 is TGTGCCAGCAGTTCGAGTACCCCCCTATGGGAGCAGTACTTC.

The chain is built from TRBV30 and TRBJ2-7; 12 positions match TRBD1. V shed 2 bases and J 4 bases; nucleotides not matched to a gene: 3. The CDR3 length is 14 residues. Germline V CDR1 and CDR2: GTSNPN, SVGIG (reference sequence). The CDR3, as DNA: TGTGCCTGGAGTAGGGGACAGGGGGCTTACGAGCAGTACTTC. Protein: CAWSRGQGAYEQYF.